This TCR beta chain was documented in a study of identical twins. General study findings and limits: Invariant T cells like MAIT and iNKT could partly confound the zero-insertion analyses. Out-of-frame alpha sequences that twins shared showed excess low generation probability. A lower insertion count was a feature of abundant cord blood beta clonotypes, with no such feature in memory repertoires.

TCRdb passed the 5' RACE reads through MiXCR, listing each CDR3 protein once. This table holds around 300,000 distinct CDR3 sequences, under 9.5% found once. V was pared by 6 bases and J by 1 base, with 9 bases of the junction left unmatched. The CDR3 spans 16 residues. This clonotype was seen ten or more times. Its target is not known. Healthy Caucasians alone served as donors. These data also featured in a second study, about yellow fever vaccine responses in identical twins.

The specimen was memory (CD45RO+) T cells sorted from blood. The genes are TRBV12-3 or TRBV12-4 and TRBJ1-5; 7 bases are shared with TRBD1. This receptor was obtained from a woman in her late teens or twenties in good health. CDR3 amino acids: CASSLGGGKSNQPQHF. CDR3 sequence (DNA): TGTGCCAGCAGCCTGGGAGGGGGCAAGAGCAATCAGCCCCAGCATTTT.